One and the same sample provided the 31 T cell receptor beta chains below, sequenced in a study of PD-L1 blockade in urothelial cancer. Sequencing was performed with immunoSEQ multiplex PCR; in TCRdb, only in-frame clones are kept and a portion is missing. Here the sample spans fewer than 40,000 clones, over 75% being singletons. The material was PBMCs, obtained around atezolizumab (anti-PD-L1) treatment. Receptors were obtained from an older man with urothelial cancer.

The gene calls are TRBV10-2 and TRBJ2-1, with 8 positions matching TRBD2. The CDR3 loop spans 15 amino acids. Germline V gives CDR1 WSHSY, CDR2 SAAADI. Unmatched junction bases numbered 14, after V lost 9 bases and J lost 7 bases. The CDR3 protein is CASTTSGHEMNEQFF. The CDR3 DNA follows: TGCGCCAGTACCACTAGCGGCCACGAGATGAATGAGCAGTTCTTC.

This chain connects TRBV5-1 to TRBJ2-7; TRBD1 is a possible D gene (6 bases). Trimming took off 4 bases at V and 2 bases at J, with 22 bases between the two ends. CDR3 length: 17 residues. Germline CDR1 and CDR2: SGHRS and YFSETQ. The CDR3 sequence: CASSDLTFDRRTYEQYF. The CDR3 DNA reads as TGCGCCAGCAGCGATCTGACTTTTGACAGGCGAACCTACGAGCAGTACTTC.

This chain uses TRBV6-1 with TRBJ1-2; no clear D gene. V was pared by 8 bases and J by 5 bases, with 18 bases between. Germline values: CDR1 MNHNS, CDR2 SASEGT. CDR3 length: 14 amino acids. The CDR3 here is CASREGLQRYGYTF. CDR3 bases: TGTGCCAGCCGCGAAGGACTTCAGCGATATGGCTACACCTTC.

This chain links TRBV6-6 with TRBJ2-7, with 7 bases matching TRBD1. With V trimmed by 5 bases and J by 0 bases, 10 bases remained unmatched. Germline CDR1 MNHNY, CDR2 SVGAGI (reference sequence). The CDR3 runs to 16 residues. CDR3 coding DNA: TGTGCCAGCAGTAGACAGGGTCTACCGAGCTCCTACGAGCAGTACTTC. It yields the protein CASSRQGLPSSYEQYF.

The rearrangement uses TRBV2 and TRBJ1-2, with D perhaps matching TRBD1 (6 bases). There are 12 residues in the CDR3. V lost 5 bases to trimming and J lost 8 bases, with 12 bases between them. Germline V gives CDR1 SNHLY, CDR2 FYNNEI. The DNA for the CDR3 is TGTGCCAGCAGTACGAACAGGGACGGCTACACCTTC. Translation gives CASSTNRDGYTF.

The genes are TRBV7-3 and TRBJ2-5; TRBD1 might be the D (6 bases). The V and J ends lost 6 bases and 1 base respectively, with 18 bases between them. The CDR3 contains 16 residues. Germline V lookup: CDR1 SGHTA, CDR2 FQGTGA. CDR3: CASSRTGIIPQETQYF. CDR3 nucleotides: TGTGCCAGCAGTCGAACAGGGATCATACCCCAAGAGACCCAGTACTTC.

The V and J genes are TRBV7-3 and TRBJ2-2; 10 nucleotides line up with TRBD1. V dropped 1 base and J dropped 5; count of bases not matched to a gene: 7. The germline V gene has CDR1 SGHTA and CDR2 FQGTGA. The length of the CDR3 is 17 residues. The CDR3 is CASSLRAGTGVTGELFF. The CDR3 nucleotides are TGTGCCAGCAGCTTAAGAGCTGGGACAGGGGTGACCGGGGAGCTGTTTTTT. Full variable domain (missing parts from reference TRBV7-3 and TRBJ2-2): GAGVSQTPSNKVTEKGKYVELRCDPISGHTALYWYRQSLGQGPEFLIYFQGTGAADDSGLPNDRFFAVRPEGSVSTLKIQRTERGDSAVYLCASSLRAGTGVTGELFFGEGSRLTVL.

This clone was picked up a small number of times. The chain joins TRBV28 to TRBJ2-2; D perhaps matches TRBD2 (7 bases). Germline loops: CDR1 MDHEN, CDR2 SYDVKM. This CDR3 is built from 15 residues. Trimming took off 7 bases at V and 4 bases at J, with 16 bases between the two ends. Here the CDR3 reads CASTRGGSVTGELFF. DNA of the CDR3: TGTGCCAGCACGAGGGGGGGGTCGGTCACCGGGGAGCTGTTTTTT. The full variable domain, rest sourced from reference TRBV28 and TRBJ2-2, is DVKVTQSSRYLVKRTGEKVFLECVQDMDHENMFWYRQDPGLGLRLIYFSYDVKMKEKGDIPEGYSVSREKKERFSLILESASTNQTSMYLCASTRGGSVTGELFFGEGSRLTVL.

J is TRBJ1-4 and V is TRBV6-6; a weak D match, TRBD1 (6 bases). CDR3 length: 14 amino acids. V lost 6 bases and J 6 bases, leaving 14 bases between the germline ends. Per germline, CDR1 MNHNY and CDR2 SVGAGI (reference sequence). CDR3 DNA: TGTGCCAGCAGACGGGACATTGGAGATGAAAAACTGTTTTTT. It encodes CASRRDIGDEKLFF.

The chain employs TRBV5-1 and TRBJ2-2, with 10 bases matching TRBD2. Germline trimming cut 0 bases from V and 6 bases from J; bases unmatched to any gene: 8. Germline values: CDR1 SGHRS, CDR2 YFSETQ. The CDR3 is made up of 17 amino acids. CDR3 residues: CASSLELLAGVSGELFF. CDR3 DNA: TGCGCCAGCAGCTTGGAATTGCTAGCGGGAGTTTCCGGGGAGCTGTTTTTT.

V is TRBV13 and J is TRBJ1-2; D is possibly TRBD1 (5 bases). Germline assignment: CDR1 PRHDT and CDR2 FYEKMQ (reference sequence). CDR3 length equals 14 residues. The V end was cut by 5 bases, the J end by 8 bases, with 18 bases between. CDR3 DNA sequence: TGTGCCAGCAGCGGATTCAACGGCGGGGGGGGCTACACCTTC. This codes for CASSGFNGGGGYTF.

The chain combines TRBV5-1 with TRBJ2-5; 7 nucleotides agree with TRBD1. Germline V CDR1 and CDR2: SGHRS, YFSETQ. The CDR3 loop spans 14 amino acids. Trimming at V came to 4 bases and at J to 2 bases, leaving 5 bases not matched to a gene. CDR3 residues: CASSPGTDQETQYF. The CDR3 DNA reads TGCGCCAGCAGCCCCGGGACAGATCAAGAGACCCAGTACTTC.

The chain has TRBV5-8 and TRBJ2-1; 10 bases are a match to TRBD2. CDR1 and CDR2 from the germline V gene are SGHTS and YDEGEE. The CDR3 extends over 18 amino acids. V lost 0 bases, J lost 0 bases, and 6 bases stayed unmatched. The CDR3 DNA reads TGTGCCAGCAGCTTGGAGGTGACTAGCGGGTACTCCTACAATGAGCAGTTCTTC. As protein: CASSLEVTSGYSYNEQFF.

The chain combines TRBV29-1 with TRBJ2-5; 7 bases line up with TRBD1. Germline-derived CDR1 and CDR2 are SQVTM and ANQGSEA. This CDR3 contains 14 residues. V shed 4 bases and J 4 bases; nucleotides not matched to a gene: 9. The CDR3 loop reads CSVGGPGQLETQYF. CDR3 sequence (DNA): TGCAGCGTTGGCGGACCGGGACAGCTAGAGACCCAGTACTTC.

This clone showed up just once. V and J are TRBV6-4 and TRBJ2-3; 9 bases are a match to TRBD2. The CDR3 has 16 amino acids. V was pared by 2 bases and J by 0 bases, with 3 bases of the junction left unmatched. Germline CDR1 MRHNA, CDR2 SNTAGT. The CDR3 spells CASSDRLAASTDTQYF. CDR3 bases: TGTGCCAGCAGTGACCGACTAGCGGCGAGCACAGATACGCAGTATTTT.

The genes are TRBV15 and TRBJ1-3, with 7 bases aligning to TRBD1. V shed 0 bases, J shed 2 bases, and the junction held 4 bases outside the gene matches. The CDR3 consists of 16 residues. Per germline, CDR1 LNHNV and CDR2 YYDKDF (reference sequence). The DNA of the CDR3 is TGTGCCACCAGCAGAGATCCCCAGGGGGCTGGAAACACCATATATTTT. Protein product: CATSRDPQGAGNTIYF.

This chain links TRBV5-1 with TRBJ2-1, with 8 positions matching TRBD2. Trimming cost V 4 bases and J 0 bases; bases outside gene matches: 6. This CDR3 is built from 16 residues. Germline V gives CDR1 SGHRS, CDR2 YFSETQ. CDR3 protein: CASSPTGTSSYNEQFF. The CDR3 bases are TGCGCCAGCAGCCCTACCGGGACTAGCTCCTACAATGAGCAGTTCTTC.

The J gene is TRBJ2-5, the V gene TRBV5-4; D remains unclear. The CDR3 consists of 14 residues. Germline CDR1 is SGHNT and CDR2 is YYREEE (reference sequence). Trimming left V 1 base short and J 1 base short, with 8 bases between. The CDR3 nucleotides are TGTGCCAGCAGCTTGATCCTAAGCCAAGAGACCCAGTACTTC. As protein: CASSLILSQETQYF.

In its sample, this clone was seen once. This sequence joins TRBV5-1 and TRBJ2-3; possible D gene TRBD2, 6 bases. This CDR3 spans 14 amino acids. V lost 2 bases, J lost 1 base, and 8 bases lay in between. Germline CDR1 and CDR2: SGHRS and YFSETQ. CDR3 residues: CASSFQRGTDTQYF. The DNA for the CDR3 is TGCGCCAGCAGCTTTCAGCGGGGCACAGATACGCAGTATTTT.

The chain is built from TRBV30 and TRBJ1-2; D is undetermined. CDR3 length: 14 residues. V was trimmed by 4 bases and J by 4 bases, leaving 16 bases between them. CDR1 and CDR2 from the germline V gene are GTSNPN and SVGIG (reference sequence). CDR3 in amino acids: CAWIREGVPYGYTF. DNA for the CDR3: TGTGCCTGGATTAGGGAGGGCGTCCCCTATGGCTACACCTTC.

The V gene is TRBV29-1, the J gene TRBJ1-1; no clear D gene. The CDR3 has 13 amino acids. V was clipped by 5 bases and J by 0 bases, with 10 bases between them. The germline V gene has CDR1 SQVTM and CDR2 ANQGSEA. CDR3 region: CSVQNTMNTEAFF. The DNA for the CDR3 is TGCAGCGTTCAAAACACCATGAACACTGAAGCTTTCTTT.

This chain uses TRBV27 with TRBJ1-5; 7 nucleotides align to TRBD1. Germline CDR1 and CDR2: MNHEY and SMNVEV (reference sequence). Trimming at V came to 6 bases and at J to 5 bases, leaving 7 bases not matched to a gene. The CDR3 contains 14 residues. CDR3 loop: CASSPGGFYQPQHF. Here the CDR3 DNA reads TGTGCCAGCAGCCCAGGGGGATTCTATCAGCCCCAGCATTTT.

The V gene is TRBV5-3, the J gene TRBJ1-3; D is ambiguous. TRBV5-3 is treated as an ORF (open reading frame) with a function not yet certain. This CDR3 contains 16 residues. V shed 4 bases and J shed 0 bases, with 14 bases lying between them. CDR3 nucleotides: TGTGCCAGAAGCCAATGTGGGCTCAACTCTGGAAACACCATATATTTT. Its translation is CARSQCGLNSGNTIYF.

J is TRBJ1-3 and V is TRBV19; a possible D gene is TRBD1 (5 bases). Trimming removed 3 bases from V and 0 bases from J, with 6 bases in between. The CDR3 is 14 residues long. In germline, CDR1 is LNHDA, CDR2 SQIVND (reference sequence). CDR3 protein: CASSMGLSGNTIYF. The CDR3 DNA reads TGTGCCAGTAGTATGGGGCTCTCTGGAAACACCATATATTTT.

The chain has TRBV6-6 and TRBJ2-2, with a weak D call TRBD1 (6 bases). Germline V gene lookup returns CDR1 MNHNY and CDR2 SVGAGI (reference sequence). The length of the CDR3 is 14 residues. V lost 5 bases and J 6 bases, leaving 13 bases between the germline ends. The CDR3 DNA sequence: TGTGCCAGCAGTGTGACAGGTCAGGCCGGGGAGCTGTTTTTT. Translation gives CASSVTGQAGELFF.

The chain links TRBV29-1 to TRBJ2-1; TRBD2 aligns across 10 bases. Germline loops: CDR1 SQVTM, CDR2 ANQGSEA. This CDR3 is built from 15 residues. With 1 base clipped from V and 0 bases from J, the junction kept 0 bases outside the gene matches. Here the CDR3 reads CSVEASGSSYNEQFF. For the CDR3, the DNA is TGCAGCGTTGAAGCTAGCGGGAGCTCCTACAATGAGCAGTTCTTC.

There are a few counts of this clone. The chain employs TRBV2 and TRBJ1-2, with 7 bases aligning to TRBD1. The CDR3 totals 14 residues. After removal of 6 bases from V and 3 bases from J, the junction contained 7 bases not matched to a gene. Germline CDR1 SNHLY, CDR2 FYNNEI. The CDR3 DNA reads TGTGCCAGCAGCCTCAGGGGGTTGGACTATGGCTACACCTTC. Protein product: CASSLRGLDYGYTF.

This clone has a single count. The genes are TRBV20-1 and TRBJ2-7; maybe TRBD2 (5 bases). The CDR3 runs 11 residues. Germline V gene lookup returns CDR1 DFQATT and CDR2 SNEGSKA (reference sequence). For the CDR3, the DNA is TGCAGCGCGACACTAGATCTCGAGCAGTACTTC. This codes for CSATLDLEQYF.

The chain recombines TRBV11-2 with TRBJ2-1; TRBD1 agrees at 8 bases. V shed 0 bases and J 5 bases; nucleotides not matched to a gene: 9. The length of the CDR3 is 17 residues. Germline V gives CDR1 SGHAT, CDR2 FQNNGV. CDR3 residues: CASSLDLGQGANNEQFF. In DNA, the CDR3 is TGTGCCAGCAGCTTAGATCTGGGGCAGGGGGCGAACAATGAGCAGTTCTTC.

The CDR3: CASRTDGLNEKLFF. CDR3 in DNA: TGCGCCAGCCGAACCGACGGACTGAATGAAAAACTGTTTTTT. J is TRBJ1-4 and V is TRBV10-1; D unresolved. Trimming took off 8 bases at V and 5 bases at J, with 15 bases between the two ends. The germline V gene encodes CDR1 WNHNN and CDR2 SYGVQD (reference sequence). The CDR3 runs 14 residues.

The chain employs TRBV18 and TRBJ2-1; possibly TRBD2 for D (6 bases). The V end was cut by 3 bases, the J end by 9 bases, with 18 bases between. Germline loops: CDR1 KGHSH, CDR2 LQKENI. The CDR3 covers 15 residues. The CDR3 coding sequence is TGTGCCAGCTCACCTATAGCGGAGGGAAGAGGTGAGCAGTTCTTC. Translating gives CASSPIAEGRGEQFF. Looking up the rest from reference TRBV18 and TRBJ2-1 gives the full variable domain: NAGVMQNPRHLVRRRGQEARLRCSPMKGHSHVYWYRQLPEEGLKFMVYLQKENIIDESGMPKERFSAEFPKEGPSILRIQQVVRGDSAAYFCASSPIAEGRGEQFFGPGTRLTVL.